Below, 28 T cell receptor beta chains from the same sample are listed, as sequenced in a study of siplizumab effects on memory and regulatory T cells. Some clones are missing from TCRdb's copy, which holds only in-frame ones; the method was immunoSEQ multiplex PCR. The repertoire has around 61,000 clones, around 97% of them found once; the top ten carry about 1.1%. Sequencing used naive CD8+ T cells sorted from blood. The origin of the receptors is a human donor in good health.

This chain joins TRBV6-1 and TRBJ2-3, with 8 bases lining up with TRBD1. V trimming: 2 bases; J trimming: 12 bases; junction bases outside the gene matches: 19. The CDR3 extends over 17 amino acids. Germline CDR1 reads MNHNS; CDR2 reads SASEGT. In DNA, the CDR3 is TGTGCCAGCAGTGAACTCGGGGGACAGGAACCTATCTACGCACAGTATTTT. Residues: CASSELGGQEPIYAQYF.

The genes are TRBV27 and TRBJ2-7; D is perhaps TRBD1 or TRBD2 (5 bases each). This CDR3 comprises 14 residues. V was clipped by 6 bases and J by 2 bases, with 14 bases between them. From germline, CDR1 is MNHEY and CDR2 SMNVEV (reference sequence). In DNA, the CDR3 is TGTGCCAGCAGACTCCGGGGCTCCGCCTACGAGCAGTACTTC. This translates into CASRLRGSAYEQYF.

This chain links TRBV27 with TRBJ1-1; D unresolved. V lost 4 bases and J lost 3, with 9 bases in between. CDR1 is MNHEY, CDR2 SMNVEV, per germline (reference sequence). The CDR3 runs 13 residues. CDR3 DNA sequence: TGTGCCAGCAGTTGGATCGAGGACACTGAAGCTTTCTTT. Translating it yields CASSWIEDTEAFF.

This rearrangement joins TRBV6-1 to TRBJ1-2; D perhaps matches TRBD1 (5 bases). Germline-derived CDR1 and CDR2 are MNHNS and SASEGT. V gave up 7 bases and J gave up 3 bases, with 12 bases separating them. The CDR3 runs 13 residues. The CDR3 DNA reads as TGTGCCAGCACGGGGGATCTATACTATGGCTACACCTTC. Protein sequence: CASTGDLYYGYTF.

V gene TRBV14 combines with J gene TRBJ2-5; D not resolved. V was shortened by 1 base and J by 4 bases, with 13 bases between the two germline ends. Germline V lookup: CDR1 SGHDN, CDR2 FVKESK. The CDR3 consists of 15 residues. CDR3 residues: CASSQGWFMRETQYF. CDR3 DNA sequence: TGTGCCAGCAGCCAAGGCTGGTTTATGAGAGAGACCCAGTACTTC.

This clone was detected once. CDR3 nucleotides: TGCAGCGTTGAAGATCTTAGCGGGAACTACGAGCAGTACTTC. Translation: CSVEDLSGNYEQYF. The chain links TRBV29-1 to TRBJ2-7; the match to TRBD2 covers 8 bases. Trimming cost V 0 bases and J 3 bases; bases outside gene matches: 4. The germline V gene has CDR1 SQVTM and CDR2 ANQGSEA. This CDR3 region has 14 residues.

The V and J genes are TRBV6-5 and TRBJ2-2, with D tentatively TRBD1 (7 bases). Trimming stripped 11 bases from V and 2 bases from J, with 18 bases between. Germline CDR1 is MNHEY and CDR2 is SVGAGI. The CDR3 totals 15 residues. The CDR3 loop is CASLGGTVNTGELFF. Here the CDR3 DNA reads TGTGCCTCCCTCGGCGGGACAGTAAACACCGGGGAGCTGTTTTTT.

This clone was counted a single time. CDR3 DNA: TGTGCCAGCAGCTTGGTAACTAGCGGGAGGCTCACCTACAATGAGCAGTTCTTC. Translating gives CASSLVTSGRLTYNEQFF. J is TRBJ2-1 and V is TRBV5-4; 12 bases match TRBD2. Per germline, CDR1 SGHNT and CDR2 YYREEE (reference sequence). Germline trimming cut 0 bases from V and 2 bases from J; bases unmatched to any gene: 6. The CDR3 extends over 18 amino acids.

This chain uses TRBV7-9 with TRBJ1-5, with D maybe TRBD1 (5 bases). The CDR3 sequence is 16 residues long. CDR1 is SEHNR and CDR2 is FQNEAQ in the germline V gene (reference sequence). The V end lost 5 bases, the J end lost 0 bases, and 14 bases lay between the germline ends. CDR3 residues: CASSNSGLYSNQPQHF. The CDR3 nucleotides read TGTGCCAGCAGCAATTCGGGACTTTATAGCAATCAGCCCCAGCATTTT.

The chain employs TRBV6-1 and TRBJ1-3; D is possibly TRBD1 (5 bases). Germline V gives CDR1 MNHNS, CDR2 SASEGT. V lost 1 base to trimming and J lost 2 bases, with 18 bases between them. The CDR3 extends over 18 amino acids. CDR3 sequence (DNA): TGTGCCAGCAGTGAAGAGCTGAGCTTAGGGACGGCTGGAAACACCATATATTTT. This encodes CASSEELSLGTAGNTIYF.

J is TRBJ1-5 and V is TRBV28; 10 bases agree with TRBD1. Germline lookup yields CDR1 MDHEN and CDR2 SYDVKM. CDR3 length: 16 residues. With 6 bases clipped from V and 5 bases from J, the junction kept 10 bases outside the gene matches. The CDR3 loop is CASSRDRGRDDQPQHF. CDR3 DNA sequence: TGTGCCAGCAGCCGCGACAGGGGGCGCGATGATCAGCCCCAGCATTTT.

J is TRBJ1-5 and V is TRBV2; TRBD1 agrees at 7 bases. V trimming: 5 bases; J trimming: 8 bases; junction bases outside the gene matches: 9. CDR1 SNHLY and CDR2 FYNNEI come from the germline V gene. The CDR3 runs to 14 residues. In nucleotides, the CDR3 is TGTGCCAGCAGTTCCGGAGGGGGCTGGGAGCCCCAGCATTTT. Translating it yields CASSSGGGWEPQHF.

The chain uses TRBV4-2 and TRBJ2-2; TRBD2 is a possible D gene (6 bases). The CDR3 loop spans 14 amino acids. The germline gives CDR1 LGHNA, CDR2 YNFKEQ. Trimming left V 1 base short and J 7 bases short, with 10 bases between. The CDR3 region has the DNA TGTGCCAGCAGCCAAGCCCTGGGAGGCGGGGAGCTGTTTTTT. Translated: CASSQALGGGELFF.

The chain carries TRBV25-1 and TRBJ2-2; D is unresolved. Germline CDR1 MGHDK, CDR2 SYGVNS. The CDR3 has 13 residues. The V and J ends lost 3 bases and 2 bases respectively, with 4 bases between them. This chain's CDR3 is CASSESNTGELFF. Written as DNA, the CDR3 is TGTGCCAGCAGTGAGAGTAACACCGGGGAGCTGTTTTTT.

The rearrangement uses TRBV28 and TRBJ1-1; no clear D gene. Trimming cost V 1 base and J 5 bases, with 14 bases left between them. The length of the CDR3 is 15 residues. The germline V gene encodes CDR1 MDHEN and CDR2 SYDVKM. As DNA, the CDR3 is TGTGCCAGCAGTTTATTGTCCCTCTTGGGGACTGAAGCTTTCTTT. Its translation is CASSLLSLLGTEAFF.

The V gene is TRBV6-5, the J gene TRBJ1-3; D not certain. Per the germline V gene, CDR1 is MNHEY and CDR2 is SVGAGI. CDR3 length: 14 amino acids. Trimming took off 6 bases at V and 0 bases at J, with 9 bases between the two ends. CDR3 residues: CASSQDFSGNTIYF. The CDR3 DNA reads TGTGCCAGCAGCCAAGATTTCTCTGGAAACACCATATATTTT.

The rearrangement uses TRBV6-4 and TRBJ2-5; D call uncertain. V lost 4 bases, J lost 5 bases, and 11 bases lay in between. The CDR3 runs 13 residues. Germline V gives CDR1 MRHNA, CDR2 SNTAGT. The CDR3 bases are TGTGCCAGCAGTGTGCTCCCTGGGGAGACCCAGTACTTC. It translates to CASSVLPGETQYF.

The chain combines TRBV28 with TRBJ2-7; unclear D gene. Trimming left V 10 bases short and J 4 bases short, with 14 bases between. The CDR3 spans 12 residues. Per germline, CDR1 MDHEN and CDR2 SYDVKM. The CDR3 DNA reads as TGTGCCACCGCTGCCCCCCTTTACGAGCAGTACTTC. Protein product: CATAAPLYEQYF.

This chain connects TRBV7-9 to TRBJ2-2, with D tentatively TRBD1 or TRBD2 (6 bases each). Germline-derived CDR1 and CDR2 are SEHNR and FQNEAQ (reference sequence). V was trimmed by 2 bases and J by 7 bases, leaving 14 bases between them. This CDR3 is built from 15 residues. Here the CDR3 DNA reads TGTGCCAGCAGCTTACGTGGGGGGCGACACGGGGAGCTGTTTTTT. Translating gives CASSLRGGRHGELFF. Full variable domain (rest looked up from reference TRBV7-9 and TRBJ2-2): DTGVSQNPRHKITKRGQNVTFRCDPISEHNRLYWYRQTLGQGPEFLTYFQNEAQLEKSRLLSDRFSAERPKGSFSTLEIQRTEQGDSAMYLCASSLRGGRHGELFFGEGSRLTVL.

V usage is TRBV20-1 and J usage is TRBJ1-6; D is possibly TRBD1 (5 bases). V was clipped by 5 bases and J by 14 bases, with 13 bases between them. CDR3 length: 11 amino acids. Germline V gene lookup returns CDR1 DFQATT and CDR2 SNEGSKA (reference sequence). CDR3 bases: TGCAGTGCTCTACAGGTCTCGGCCCTCCACTTT. Encoded protein: CSALQVSALHF.

The chain links TRBV2 to TRBJ2-7, with D perhaps TRBD1 (5 bases). Trimming took 5 bases from V and 7 from J, leaving 12 bases between them. This CDR3 is 12 amino acids long. Germline V gene sequence: CDR1 SNHLY, CDR2 FYNNEI. This chain's CDR3 is CASSWAGWEQYF. CDR3 nucleotide sequence: TGTGCCAGCAGTTGGGCAGGGTGGGAGCAGTACTTC.

The chain has TRBV7-9 and TRBJ2-5, with TRBD2 matching over 12 bases. Germline V gene lookup returns CDR1 SEHNR and CDR2 FQNEAQ (reference sequence). The CDR3 runs 16 residues. V gave up 5 bases and J gave up 4 bases; unmatched junction bases: 8. CDR3: CASSTHLAGGGETQYF. Here the CDR3 DNA reads TGTGCCAGCAGCACTCACCTAGCGGGAGGGGGAGAGACCCAGTACTTC.

The chain combines TRBV18 with TRBJ2-2; weak D call: TRBD2 (6 bases). CDR1 is KGHSH, CDR2 LQKENI, per germline. This CDR3 has 14 amino acids. The V end lost 5 bases, the J end lost 0 bases, and 7 bases lay between the germline ends. Here the CDR3 DNA reads TGTGCCAGCTCAACGGGGGCGAACACCGGGGAGCTGTTTTTT. This encodes CASSTGANTGELFF.

This clone occurred once. The rearrangement links TRBV5-8 to TRBJ2-3; TRBD2 matches 9 bases. This CDR3 spans 15 amino acids. V was clipped by 1 base and J by 4 bases; unmatched bases: 4. CDR1 SGHTS and CDR2 YDEGEE come from the germline V gene. The CDR3 protein is CASSLYSGSADTQYF. The CDR3 nucleotides are TGTGCCAGCAGCTTGTATAGCGGGAGCGCAGATACGCAGTATTTT.

This chain joins TRBV7-8 and TRBJ2-5, with D unclear. The CDR3 consists of 15 residues. Germline CDR1 and CDR2: SGHVS and FQNEAQ. Trimming took off 5 bases at V and 4 bases at J, with 17 bases between the two ends. The CDR3, as DNA: TGTGCCAGCAGCCGTTCCACAATTAGGCCAGAGACCCAGTACTTC. The encoded protein is CASSRSTIRPETQYF.

V is TRBV29-1 and J is TRBJ1-1; D is uncertain. Germline CDR1 reads SQVTM; CDR2 reads ANQGSEA. The CDR3 extends over 12 amino acids. V lost 3 bases and J lost 1, with 6 bases in between. CDR3: CSVEAENTEAFF. The CDR3 coding sequence is TGCAGCGTTGAGGCAGAGAACACTGAAGCTTTCTTT.

V is TRBV4-1 and J is TRBJ2-2; 9 bases align to TRBD2. Germline CDR1 and CDR2: MGHRA and YSYEKL. J lost 6 bases, V lost 3 bases, and 5 bases had no gene match. This CDR3 has 15 amino acids. Here the CDR3 DNA reads TGCGCCAGCAGCCAGGCAGGACTAGCGTCCGGGGAGCTGTTTTTT. Amino acids: CASSQAGLASGELFF.

The chain carries TRBV28 and TRBJ2-1; TRBD2 matches 7 bases. CDR1 is MDHEN, CDR2 SYDVKM, per germline. The CDR3 has 16 residues. The J segment lost 6 bases and the V segment lost 6 bases, leaving 14 bases of the junction unmatched. This chain's CDR3 is CASSTKGGRDINEQFF. As DNA, the CDR3 is TGTGCCAGCAGCACCAAGGGCGGGAGAGACATCAATGAGCAGTTCTTC.